This T cell receptor (beta chain) was sequenced during a study of OX40 agonist ivuxolimab in advanced cancers. Study summary: Ivuxolimab, an agonist antibody against OX40 (CD134), was given to patients.

Whole-study results and caveats: Partial responders at 0.1-3.0 mg/kg had among the lowest clonal expansion. The study did not work out the antigen specificity of the expanded peripheral T cells.

On this clone: The antigen is undetermined.

Clones were read by immunoSEQ multiplex PCR, and TCRdb kept only the in-frame ones, dropping some. The profile shows tens of thousands of clones, around 90% of them singletons. Germline V gene data show CDR1 as SGHVS and CDR2 as FNYEAQ. V dropped 2 bases and J dropped 0 bases, with 14 bases sitting between them. This CDR3 region has 17 residues. The chain employs TRBV7-6 and TRBJ1-3; D possibly corresponds to TRBD1 (6 bases). The clonotype comes from an adult with an advanced solid tumor such as melanoma, head and neck, liver or kidney cancer. Here the sequenced sample was CD4+ or CD8+ T cells sorted from blood, taken in a trial of the OX40 agonist ivuxolimab. The CDR3 nucleotides are TGTGCCAGCAGCTTAAATCCGAGGACAGCCTCTGGAAACACCATATATTTT. Its protein is CASSLNPRTASGNTIYF. Full variable domain (missing parts from reference TRBV7-6 and TRBJ1-3): GAGVSQSPRYKVTKRGQDVALRCDPISGHVSLYWYRQALGQGPEFLTYFNYEAQQDKSGLPNDRFSAERPEGSISTLTIQRTEQRDSAMYRCASSLNPRTASGNTIYFGEGSWLTVV.